Below are 15 T cell receptor beta chains sequenced from a single sample in a study of CD8+ T cells in alopecia areata. Treatment defined: oral pan-JAK inhibitor, 5-10 mg twice daily. The sequencing template was cDNA reverse transcribed from extracted RNA. Clones were sequenced by immunoSEQ multiplex PCR, and TCRdb holds only the in-frame ones, with some missing. The data show approximately 150,000 clones, about 54% seen once. The sample in question was CD4+ T cells sorted from blood, obtained at week 56, from a patient treated with tofacitinib. These receptors originate from a human donor with alopecia areata.

The J gene is TRBJ1-1, the V gene TRBV30, with 8 bases matching TRBD1. V dropped 6 bases and J dropped 3; count of bases not matched to a gene: 6. CDR3 length: 13 residues. CDR1 and CDR2 (germline): GTSNPN, SVGIG (reference sequence). DNA of the CDR3: TGTGCCTGTTCTACAGGGGGTTACACTGAAGCTTTCTTT. Its translation is CACSTGGYTEAFF. The full variable domain, completed using reference TRBV30 and TRBJ1-1, is SQTIHQWPATLVQPVGSPLSLECTVEGTSNPNLYWYRQAAGRGLQLLFYSVGIGQISSEVPQNLSASRPQDRQFILSSKKLLLSDSGFYLCACSTGGYTEAFFGQGTRLTVV.

This chain links TRBV7-6 with TRBJ2-1; unclear D gene. Looked up from germline, CDR1 is SGHVS and CDR2 is FNYEAQ. The CDR3 consists of 12 residues. Trimming pared 2 bases from V and 9 bases from J, leaving 8 bases between. CDR3 in amino acids: CASSLRVAEQFF. CDR3 nucleotides: TGTGCCAGCAGCTTACGGGTCGCTGAGCAGTTCTTC.

The CDR3 coding sequence is TGTGCCAGCAGCTGGGGGCGGAGTGGAAGCGGGGGTAGGCACGAGCAGTACTTC. Protein product: CASSWGRSGSGGRHEQYF. The chain carries TRBV7-2 and TRBJ2-7; 8 bases agree with TRBD2. CDR3 length: 18 residues. Germline-derived CDR1 and CDR2 are SGHTA and FQGNSA. V lost 4 bases and J lost 5; bases outside the gene matches: 19.

V gene TRBV9 combines with J gene TRBJ2-7, with TRBD1 matching 7 bases. Germline CDR1 and CDR2: SGDLS and YYNGEE. J gave up 4 bases and V 4 bases, and 5 bases lay outside the gene matches. This CDR3 is built from 13 residues. CDR3 amino acids: CASSRDSKYEQYF. In nucleotides, the CDR3 is TGTGCCAGCAGCAGGGACAGCAAGTACGAGCAGTACTTC.

The chain has TRBV25-1 and TRBJ2-1; D is unclear. The V gene lost 4 bases and the J gene lost 4 bases, with 2 bases spanning the gap. CDR3 size: 11 residues. Germline values: CDR1 MGHDK, CDR2 SYGVNS. For the CDR3, the DNA is TGTGCCAGCAGTGGTTACAATGAGCAGTTCTTC. The encoded protein is CASSGYNEQFF.

This clone was counted only a few times. The chain couples TRBV29-1 to TRBJ1-4, with TRBD1 matching over 7 bases. V was pared by 4 bases and J by 7 bases, with 12 bases of the junction left unmatched. The germline V gene encodes CDR1 SQVTM and CDR2 ANQGSEA. CDR3 length equals 15 residues. CDR3 nucleotide sequence: TGCAGCGTTGTAGGGACAGAAAACGGAGGTGAAAAACTGTTTTTT. Translated, it gives CSVVGTENGGEKLFF.

J is TRBJ1-1 and V is TRBV30; D may be TRBD1 (6 bases). The CDR3 sequence is 16 residues long. CDR1 and CDR2 (germline): GTSNPN, SVGIG (reference sequence). Trimming took 1 base from V and 0 from J, leaving 15 bases between them. This CDR3 reads CAWSARTEKMNTEAFF. DNA for the CDR3: TGTGCCTGGAGTGCCCGGACAGAAAAAATGAACACTGAAGCTTTCTTT.

The chain carries TRBV5-1 and TRBJ2-7; TRBD1 agrees at 7 bases. Germline V gives CDR1 SGHRS, CDR2 YFSETQ. There are 15 residues in the CDR3. J lost 1 base, V lost 6 bases, and 10 bases had no gene match. The DNA for the CDR3 is TGCGCCAGCACCAGCCAAGGGGGCCCTTCCTACGAGCAGTACTTC. Protein: CASTSQGGPSYEQYF. Combining the CDR3 with reference TRBV5-1 and TRBJ2-7 gives the whole variable domain KAGVTQTPRYLIKTRGQQVTLSCSPISGHRSVSWYQQTPGQGLQFLFEYFSETQRNKGNFPGRFSGRQFSNSRSEMNVSTLELGDSALYLCASTSQGGPSYEQYFGPGTRLTVT.

The V call is TRBV11-2, the J call TRBJ1-2; D gene ambiguous. The germline gives CDR1 SGHAT, CDR2 FQNNGV. Deletions cut 1 base from V and 6 bases from J, with 15 bases between. The CDR3 totals 15 residues. The CDR3 loop is CASSLGPGVGNGYTF. The CDR3 DNA sequence: TGTGCCAGCAGCTTAGGGCCAGGCGTTGGGAATGGCTACACCTTC.

V and J are TRBV30 and TRBJ2-5; D might be TRBD2 (7 bases). The germline V gene encodes CDR1 GTSNPN and CDR2 SVGIG (reference sequence). The germline V and J ends were trimmed by 0 bases and 3 bases, with 14 bases remaining between them. The length of the CDR3 is 15 residues. The CDR3 sequence is CAWSVLGGAEETQYF. The CDR3 bases are TGTGCCTGGAGTGTACTGGGGGGGGCTGAAGAGACCCAGTACTTC.

This clone was seen only once. The chain employs TRBV29-1 and TRBJ2-7, with 8 bases lining up with TRBD1. Trimming cost V 5 bases and J 6 bases; bases outside gene matches: 3. The CDR3 loop spans 11 amino acids. Germline V lookup: CDR1 SQVTM, CDR2 ANQGSEA. CDR3: CSVTTGGEQYF. DNA of the CDR3: TGCAGCGTTACCACAGGGGGCGAGCAGTACTTC.

In this sample, this clone turned up a few times. The genes are TRBV6-5 and TRBJ2-2; no definite D call. The CDR3 has 14 residues. Germline CDR1 and CDR2: MNHEY and SVGAGI. V gave up 1 base and J gave up 4 bases, with 7 bases separating them. CDR3 DNA: TGTGCCAGCAGTTACTTGACTTTCACCGGGGAGCTGTTTTTT. Translating it yields CASSYLTFTGELFF.

This chain connects TRBV7-9 to TRBJ1-5; D may be TRBD1 (6 bases). CDR1 and CDR2 from the germline V gene are SEHNR and FQNEAQ (reference sequence). The CDR3 spans 16 residues. V lost 1 base to trimming and J lost 5 bases, with 15 bases between them. The CDR3 coding sequence is TGTGCCAGCAGCTTAGGTTCGTCCAGGGGTGATCAGCCCCAGCATTTT. As protein: CASSLGSSRGDQPQHF.

This chain uses TRBV30 with TRBJ1-1, with D perhaps matching TRBD1 (5 bases). V dropped 3 bases and J dropped 1 base, with 9 bases sitting between them. The germline V gene encodes CDR1 GTSNPN and CDR2 SVGIG (reference sequence). The CDR3 extends over 13 amino acids. This CDR3 is CAWRQGRNTEAFF. DNA of the CDR3: TGTGCCTGGAGGCAGGGCCGGAACACTGAAGCTTTCTTT.

The chain is built from TRBV30 and TRBJ1-1; TRBD1 aligns across 8 bases. Germline V gene lookup returns CDR1 GTSNPN and CDR2 SVGIG (reference sequence). V shed 4 bases, J shed 1 base, and the junction held 8 bases outside the gene matches. The CDR3 spans 15 residues. Here the CDR3 reads CAWTWDRLKNTEAFF. Here the CDR3 DNA reads TGTGCCTGGACCTGGGACAGGTTAAAGAACACTGAAGCTTTCTTT.